This T cell receptor (beta chain) was captured in a study of regulatory T cells in long-lasting Graves disease. Regarding the study as a whole: Gene preferences differed: TRBV28, TRBJ1-2, TRBJ2-5 in persistent cases.

The sample's time point: newly diagnosed GD, antithyroid drugs for less than 3 months. The TCR library used RNA extracted from PBMCs. Concerning this clonotype: Its matching antigen is unknown. Its ends do not fully match the called genes, so a read error is possible.

The CDR3 has 16 residues. Per the germline V gene, CDR1 is KGHDR and CDR2 is SFDVKD. Building of the TCR beta libraries involved iRepertoire HTBI primers and Arm-PCR of CDR3 regions. TCRdb reanalysed the multiplex PCR reads using MiXCR and keeps one entry per CDR3 protein. The sample contains hundreds of thousands of distinct CDR3 sequences, over 15% of which appear only once. The data were also submitted as part of a second study, on T cells in Graves' hyperthyroidism and ophthalmopathy.

The clonotype was recovered from a man aged 35-49 years with Graves disease. Sequencing used peripheral blood mononuclear cells (PBMCs), obtained at new diagnosis, from a patient treated with antithyroid drugs. This chain links TRBV24-1 with TRBJ2-3, with 9 bases lining up with TRBD2. CDR3 nucleotide sequence: TGTGCCAGCAGTTTATCTCGCGGGGGGGCTGCAGATACGCAGTATTTT. Encoded protein: CASSLSRGGAADTQYF.